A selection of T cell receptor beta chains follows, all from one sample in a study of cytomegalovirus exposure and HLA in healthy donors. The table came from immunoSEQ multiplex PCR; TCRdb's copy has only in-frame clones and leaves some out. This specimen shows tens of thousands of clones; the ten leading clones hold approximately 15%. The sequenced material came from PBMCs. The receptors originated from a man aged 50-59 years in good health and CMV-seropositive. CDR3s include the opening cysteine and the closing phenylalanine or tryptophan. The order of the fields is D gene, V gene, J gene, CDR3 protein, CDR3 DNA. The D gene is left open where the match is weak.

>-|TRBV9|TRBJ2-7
CASSPQGSVAYEQYF
TGTGCCAGCAGCCCCCAGGGGAGCGTGGCCTACGAGCAGTACTTC
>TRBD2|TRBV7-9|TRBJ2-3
CASSSKAGVADTQYF
TGTGCCAGCAGCTCGAAGGCGGGAGTAGCAGATACGCAGTATTTT
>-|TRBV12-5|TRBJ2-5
CASGLGLYQYF
TGTGCTAGTGGTCTTGGACTGTACCAGTACTTC
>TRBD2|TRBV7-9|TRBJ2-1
CASSSGLAGSHEQFF
TGTGCCAGCAGCTCTGGACTAGCGGGAAGCCATGAGCAGTTCTTC
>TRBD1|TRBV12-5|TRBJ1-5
CASGPQGASNQPQHF
TGTGCTAGTGGTCCCCAGGGGGCCAGCAATCAGCCCCAGCATTTT
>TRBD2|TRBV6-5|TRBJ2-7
CASSYRAGDLYEQYF
TGTGCCAGCAGTTACAGGGCGGGAGATCTATACGAGCAGTACTTC
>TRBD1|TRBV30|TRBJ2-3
CAWDTGGYGTDTQYF
TGTGCCTGGGATACAGGGGGCTACGGCACAGATACGCAGTATTTT
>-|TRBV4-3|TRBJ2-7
CASSQDPTSGFNEQYF
TGCGCCAGCAGCCAAGACCCAACGTCGGGGTTTAACGAGCAGTACTTC
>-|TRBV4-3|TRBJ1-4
CASSRNRQLGEKLFF
TGCGCCAGCAGCCGAAACAGGCAATTGGGGGAAAAACTGTTTTTT
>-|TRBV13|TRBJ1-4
CASSFRPGEKLFF
TGTGCCAGCAGCTTTCGCCCAGGCGAAAAACTGTTTTTT
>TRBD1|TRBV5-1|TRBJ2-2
CASFTGASGELFF
TGCGCCAGCTTTACAGGGGCAAGCGGGGAGCTGTTTTTT